Ten or more counts support the clone carrying this T cell receptor beta chain. The sample is drawn from a study of molecular identifiers for immune sequencing clone quantification. The bulk TCR libraries were made with methods described before and with listed TCR primers. TCRdb analysed the PCR reads with MiXCR anew, one entry per CDR3 protein. Here the sample spans 550,000 to 750,000 distinct CDR3 sequences, 15% to 20% being singletons. Germline V lookup: CDR1 MNHEY, CDR2 SMNVEV (reference sequence). CDR3 size: 14 residues. The V end was cut by 9 bases, the J end by 4 bases, with 16 bases between. For naive CD8 T cells, sorting used the CD8+CD4-CCR7+CD45RA+ phenotype.

This sequence was found in a human donor in good health. Some libraries in this study had Jurkat cell RNA spiked in. Sequenced sample: naive CD8+ T cells from blood, with Jurkat cell RNA spiked in. Indicated subset: FACS-sorted CD8+CD4-CCR7+CD45RA+ naive T cells. The V call is TRBV27, the J call TRBJ1-5; D might be TRBD1 (5 bases). CDR3 sequence: CASHPTEGNQPQHF. The CDR3 nucleotides read TGTGCCAGTCACCCGACAGAGGGGAATCAGCCCCAGCATTTT.